What follows are 8 T cell receptor beta chains derived from one specimen sequenced in a study of a mutant IDH1 vaccine in newly diagnosed glioma. What these receptors recognize is not known. As to time point: week 23, last vaccination. All doses held 300 ug of mutant IDH1 20-mer peptide, with topical imiquimod. Libraries were prepared by immunoSEQ multiplex PCR; TCRdb keeps only in-frame clonotypes and omits some of them. The table has about 20,000 clones, more than 75% seen once. This sample comprised PBMCs, obtained from a glioma patient whose treatment included an IDH1 peptide vaccine. These TCRs come from a young man with glioma.

V is TRBV21-1 and J is TRBJ2-3. TRBV21-1 is classified as a pseudogene. The CDR3 sequence is 15 residues long. This CDR3 reads CASSIGDVSTDTQYF. The CDR3 nucleotides read TGTGCCAGCAGCATTGGGGATGTGAGCACAGATACGCAGTATTTT.

The CDR3: CASSFGDPSNQPQHF. The DNA of the CDR3 is TGTGCCAGCAGTTTCGGGGACCCTAGCAATCAGCCCCAGCATTTT. This chain links TRBV6-6 with TRBJ1-5, with a tentative D call TRBD1 (5 bases). This CDR3 contains 15 residues. The V gene's germline CDR1 is MNHNY and CDR2 SVGAGI (reference sequence). V gave up 4 bases and J gave up 0 bases, with 10 bases separating them.

The CDR3, as DNA: TGTGCCAGCTCACTGGACAGGGTTGGGATCGCAGATACGCAGTATTTT. This sequence encodes CASSLDRVGIADTQYF. The rearrangement uses TRBV18 and TRBJ2-3; 8 bases line up with TRBD1. The junction had 10 bases not matched to a gene; V was cut back by 4 bases and J by 4 bases. This CDR3 has 16 residues. Looked up from germline, CDR1 is KGHSH and CDR2 is LQKENI.

V gene TRBV7-9 combines with J gene TRBJ2-1; TRBD2 matches 7 bases. Germline CDR1 SEHNR, CDR2 FQNEAQ (reference sequence). The CDR3 length is 14 residues. With 1 base clipped from V and 7 bases from J, the junction kept 4 bases outside the gene matches. The CDR3 reads CASSLVGGRNEQFF. CDR3 nucleotides: TGTGCCAGCAGCTTAGTTGGCGGGAGAAATGAGCAGTTCTTC. The full variable domain, in which reference TRBV7-9 and TRBJ2-1 provide the parts outside the CDR3, is DTGVSQNPRHKITKRGQNVTFRCDPISEHNRLYWYRQTLGQGPEFLTYFQNEAQLEKSRLLSDRFSAERPKGSFSTLEIQRTEQGDSAMYLCASSLVGGRNEQFFGPGTRLTVL.

V gene TRBV4-1 combines with J gene TRBJ1-5; weak D call: TRBD1 (5 bases). This CDR3 spans 15 amino acids. V was cut by 5 bases and J by 4 bases, with 15 bases left in between. Germline CDR1 and CDR2: MGHRA and YSYEKL. The CDR3 coding sequence is TGCGCCAGCAGCGGGGGAGGGACCTGGAATCAGCCCCAGCATTTT. Amino acid sequence: CASSGGGTWNQPQHF.

The J gene is TRBJ2-2, the V gene TRBV5-5, with 7 bases lining up with TRBD2. Germline CDR1 SGHKS, CDR2 YYEKEE (reference sequence). The CDR3 length is 16 residues. With V trimmed by 1 base and J by 4 bases, 7 bases remained unmatched. In DNA, the CDR3 is TGTGCCAGCAGCTTGCGGGACTACGCTTCCACCGGGGAGCTGTTTTTT. Its protein product is CASSLRDYASTGELFF.

V is TRBV7-2 and J is TRBJ1-2; D may be TRBD1 (5 bases). This CDR3 is 14 amino acids long. Germline assignment: CDR1 SGHTA and CDR2 FQGNSA. V lost 3 bases, J lost 7 bases, and 15 bases lay in between. The CDR3 region has the DNA TGTGCCAGCAGCTTCTCAGGGTCCCCCTCTGGCTACACCTTC. As protein: CASSFSGSPSGYTF.

The CDR3 protein is CASSLAGAYEQYF. DNA for the CDR3: TGTGCCAGCAGTTTAGCGGGGGCCTACGAGCAGTACTTC. The chain recombines TRBV27 with TRBJ2-7; 7 nucleotides line up with TRBD2. The CDR3 sequence is 13 residues long. The V segment lost 2 bases and the J segment 2 bases; nucleotides outside the gene matches: 0. Germline lookup yields CDR1 MNHEY and CDR2 SMNVEV (reference sequence).